A selection of T cell receptor beta chains follows, all from one sample in a study of coeliac disease. Repertoires were generated with immunoSEQ multiplex PCR, while TCRdb's copy carries only in-frame clones and drops some. The table has roughly 6,600 clones, less than 65% seen once. Material for sequencing was lamina propria lymphocytes from the gut. Receptors were obtained from a woman aged 60-75 years with active celiac disease. CDR3s include the opening cysteine and the closing phenylalanine or tryptophan. The D gene is left open where the match is weak. Where a row states a size, it is once, few, many or the class of an expanded clone; other rows omit it.

TRBD1	TRBJ1-5	TRBV5-1	.	17	CASSPGTGAYSNQPQHF	TGCGCCAGCAGCCCTGGGACAGGGGCATATAGCAATCAGCCCCAGCATTTT
.	TRBJ2-1	TRBV21-1	.	16	CASSPSWSTSLAGQFF	TGTGCCAGCAGCCCCTCTTGGTCAACTAGCCTCGCGGGTCAGTTCTTC
.	TRBJ1-4	TRBV5-1	.	15	CASSLHTTTNEKLFF	TGCGCCAGCAGCTTACACACTACAACTAATGAAAAACTGTTTTTT
.	TRBJ2-1	TRBV7-8	few	12	CASSLLRVEQFF	TGTGCCAGCAGCTTATTACGGGTAGAGCAGTTCTTC
.	TRBJ2-2	TRBV2	.	14	CASSPREGTGELFF	TGTGCCAGCAGTCCCAGGGAAGGCACCGGGGAGCTGTTTTTT
.	TRBJ2-2	TRBV9	.	16	CASSRNRGSSAGELFF	TGTGCCAGCAGCCGAAATAGGGGGAGTAGCGCCGGGGAGCTGTTTTTT
.	TRBJ1-1	TRBV10-1	few	14	CATSWTSPISEAFF	TGCGCCACCTCTTGGACAAGTCCTATCTCTGAAGCTTTCTTT
.	TRBJ1-2	TRBV7-7	.	14	CASTFIQGFRSYTF	TGTGCTAGCACCTTTATCCAGGGGTTTCGAAGCTACACCTTC
.	TRBJ2-3	TRBV12-2	.	12	CASRLLARTQYF	TGTGCAAGTCGCTTACTAGCCCGTACGCAGTATTTT
.	TRBJ2-7	TRBV7-2	.	17	CASSSQSVPGDPYEQYF	TGTGCCAGCAGCTCACAATCAGTCCCAGGGGACCCGTACGAGCAGTACTTC
.	TRBJ2-4	TRBV9	.	16	CASSVYPDRAKNIQYF	TGTGCCAGCAGCGTATACCCAGACAGAGCCAAAAACATTCAGTACTTC